These 24 T cell receptor beta chains were all obtained from the same sample, sequenced in a study of immune evolution from preneoplasia to lung adenocarcinoma. Method: immunoSEQ multiplex PCR; TCRdb's copy keeps in-frame clones and lacks some. The sample lists 11,000 or so clones, about 79% occurring once. Material for sequencing was FFPE minimally invasive lung adenocarcinoma tissue. These receptors all come from a person aged 60-79 years with lung adenocarcinoma.

The gene calls are TRBV25-1 and TRBJ1-1; D gene ambiguous. Trimming removed 4 bases at V and 7 bases at J, with 7 bases between. In germline, CDR1 is MGHDK, CDR2 SYGVNS. The CDR3 is 11 amino acids. The CDR3 reads CASSAGSEAFF. Here the CDR3 DNA reads TGTGCCAGCAGTGCCGGGAGTGAAGCTTTCTTT.

This clone was seen once. The chain uses TRBV4-3 and TRBJ2-7; D unresolved. Trimming took 1 base from V and 0 from J, leaving 7 bases between them. Germline CDR1 reads LGHNA; CDR2 reads YSLEER. The CDR3 sequence is 14 residues long. The CDR3 sequence: CASSQVGGSYEQYF. DNA for the CDR3: TGCGCCAGCAGCCAAGTGGGCGGCTCCTACGAGCAGTACTTC.

The rearrangement links TRBV6-6 to TRBJ1-5; 12 nucleotides line up with TRBD1. The CDR3 has 15 residues. The germline CDR1 and CDR2 sequences are MNHNY and SVGAGI (reference sequence). V gave up 5 bases and J gave up 11 bases; unmatched junction bases: 10. The CDR3 coding sequence is TGTGCCAGCAGTCCTACCGGGACAGGGGGCGACACCCAGCATTTT. Its protein is CASSPTGTGGDTQHF.

This rearrangement joins TRBV28 to TRBJ1-5, with no clear D. The V gene's germline CDR1 is MDHEN and CDR2 SYDVKM. The CDR3 covers 16 residues. V was clipped by 3 bases and J by 1 base, with 13 bases between them. The CDR3 loop is CASSFPSSGSNQPQHF. The CDR3 region has the DNA TGTGCCAGCAGTTTTCCGTCCTCGGGGAGCAATCAGCCCCAGCATTTT.

This clone was counted between two and nine times. The V call is TRBV28, the J call TRBJ2-2; TRBD2 agrees at 8 bases. Germline CDR1 reads MDHEN; CDR2 reads SYDVKM. With V trimmed by 1 base and J by 4 bases, 8 bases remained unmatched. The CDR3 is made up of 17 amino acids. The CDR3 is CASSLSLRAGGTGELFF. The CDR3 DNA reads TGTGCCAGCAGTTTATCCCTCCGTGCGGGAGGCACCGGGGAGCTGTTTTTT.

This clone appeared once. The rearrangement joins TRBV2 to TRBJ2-7; 10 bases are shared with TRBD1. The CDR3 is 16 amino acids. V was clipped by 6 bases and J by 3 bases; unmatched bases: 11. CDR1 is SNHLY, CDR2 FYNNEI, per germline. In DNA form, the CDR3 reads TGTGCCAGCAGGAGGGCCCGCTGGGACAGGGGCTACGAGCAGTACTTC. This codes for CASRRARWDRGYEQYF.

The CDR3 protein is CASSQDRGAGGREQFF. CDR3 DNA: TGCGCCAGCAGCCAAGATCGAGGAGCGGGGGGAAGGGAGCAGTTCTTC. This sequence joins TRBV4-3 and TRBJ2-1, with 9 bases lining up with TRBD2. J gave up 10 bases and V 0 bases, and 10 bases lay outside the gene matches. Germline values: CDR1 LGHNA, CDR2 YSLEER. This CDR3 spans 16 amino acids.

The chain joins TRBV7-3 to TRBJ2-3; 11 bases are shared with TRBD2. Trimming at V came to 2 bases and at J to 5 bases, leaving 6 bases not matched to a gene. This CDR3 is 16 amino acids long. CDR1 SGHTA and CDR2 FQGTGA come from the germline V gene. CDR3 in DNA: TGTGCCAGCAGCTTAGTAGCGGGGGGGCCATTAGATACGCAGTATTTT. Translation gives CASSLVAGGPLDTQYF.

V and J are TRBV28 and TRBJ2-3; TRBD2 agrees at 8 bases. This CDR3 is 18 amino acids long. V lost 3 bases and J lost 0; bases outside the gene matches: 11. Per the germline V gene, CDR1 is MDHEN and CDR2 is SYDVKM. The CDR3 bases are TGTGCCAGCAGTTTGATCGGTAGCGGGATGGCTAGCACAGATACGCAGTATTTT. Encoded protein: CASSLIGSGMASTDTQYF. Full variable domain (rest looked up from reference TRBV28 and TRBJ2-3): DVKVTQSSRYLVKRTGEKVFLECVQDMDHENMFWYRQDPGLGLRLIYFSYDVKMKEKGDIPEGYSVSREKKERFSLILESASTNQTSMYLCASSLIGSGMASTDTQYFGPGTRLTVL.

The CDR3, as DNA: TGTGCCAGCAGCCAAGCCCTCCGGGCGGAGAACTATGGCTACACCTTC. Translated, it gives CASSQALRAENYGYTF. J is TRBJ1-2 and V is TRBV4-2; D gene uncertain. Germline V lookup: CDR1 LGHNA, CDR2 YNFKEQ. Deletions cut 1 base from V and 2 bases from J, with 14 bases between. This CDR3 has 16 amino acids.

This clone is a singleton in its sample. The rearrangement joins TRBV13 to TRBJ2-7; D call uncertain. The germline gives CDR1 PRHDT, CDR2 FYEKMQ (reference sequence). This CDR3 is 15 amino acids long. V shed 0 bases and J shed 7 bases, with 16 bases lying between them. The CDR3 region is CASSLGVRPGVEQYF. The DNA for the CDR3 is TGTGCCAGCAGCTTAGGGGTACGCCCTGGCGTGGAGCAGTACTTC.

This sequence joins TRBV27 and TRBJ2-3, with a tentative D call TRBD1 (6 bases). Trimming took off 1 base at V and 6 bases at J, with 17 bases between the two ends. The CDR3 is 16 amino acids. From germline, CDR1 is MNHEY and CDR2 SMNVEV (reference sequence). The DNA of the CDR3 is TGTGCCAGCAGTTTATTCGTTCCGGGGCAGGGGGATACGCAGTATTTT. Its protein is CASSLFVPGQGDTQYF.

V gene TRBV5-8 combines with J gene TRBJ1-1; 7 nucleotides line up with TRBD1. Unmatched junction bases numbered 11, after V lost 4 bases and J lost 2 bases. CDR1 and CDR2 from the germline V gene are SGHTS and YDEGEE. The CDR3 is 16 amino acids. CDR3 sequence: CASSKTGTALNTEAFF. CDR3 coding DNA: TGTGCCAGCAGCAAGACTGGGACAGCGTTAAACACTGAAGCTTTCTTT. The variable domain in full, completed from reference TRBV5-8 and TRBJ1-1, reads EAGVTQSPTHLIKTRGQQATLRCSPISGHTSVYWYQQALGLGLQFLLWYDEGEERNRGNFPPRFSGRQFPNYSSELNVNALELEDSALYLCASSKTGTALNTEAFFGQGTRLTVV.

Details on this clone: One junction end does not reproduce the germline sequence, and a read error may be involved. This chain uses TRBV7-7 with TRBJ2-3, with 8 positions matching TRBD1. Germline V CDR1 and CDR2: SSHAT, FNYEAQ (reference sequence). The CDR3 totals 13 residues. The CDR3 region is CASSSQGADTQYF. DNA for the CDR3: TGTGCTAGCAGCTCACAGGGGGCAGATACGCAGTATTTT.

The chain couples TRBV29-1 to TRBJ1-1; 7 positions agree with TRBD1. CDR1 and CDR2 (germline): SQVTM, ANQGSEA. The J segment lost 4 bases and the V segment lost 8 bases, leaving 10 bases of the junction unmatched. The CDR3 length is 13 residues. In nucleotides, the CDR3 is TGCAGCACCCGACAGGGCCTGGGCACTGAAGCTTTCTTT. Residues: CSTRQGLGTEAFF.

This sequence joins TRBV28 and TRBJ1-4, with 7 positions matching TRBD1. The CDR3 has 14 residues. The V and J ends lost 4 bases and 4 bases, in that order; junction bases with no gene match: 3. Germline V gene data show CDR1 as MDHEN and CDR2 as SYDVKM. In DNA form, the CDR3 reads TGTGCCAGCAGTTGGGGACAGAGTAATGAAAAACTGTTTTTT. Translated, it gives CASSWGQSNEKLFF. Together with reference TRBV28 and TRBJ1-4, the CDR3 gives the full variable domain: DVKVTQSSRYLVKRTGEKVFLECVQDMDHENMFWYRQDPGLGLRLIYFSYDVKMKEKGDIPEGYSVSREKKERFSLILESASTNQTSMYLCASSWGQSNEKLFFGSGTQLSVL.

This chain uses TRBV5-6 with TRBJ2-3, with D maybe TRBD1 (5 bases). The CDR3 runs 15 residues. The ends were cut back, 0 bases at V and 2 bases at J, with 10 bases in the middle. Germline CDR1 reads SGHDT; CDR2 reads YYEEEE. The CDR3 loop is CASSLGRATTDTQYF. DNA of the CDR3: TGTGCCAGCAGCTTGGGCAGGGCGACCACAGATACGCAGTATTTT.

This chain links TRBV7-9 with TRBJ1-4; no definite D call. This CDR3 comprises 16 residues. Per the germline V gene, CDR1 is SEHNR and CDR2 is FQNEAQ (reference sequence). V lost 5 bases, J lost 0 bases, and 13 bases lay in between. CDR3 sequence (DNA): TGTGCCAGCAGCAATGGGTTTCTTGCAACTAATGAAAAACTGTTTTTT. Translation gives CASSNGFLATNEKLFF.

This chain joins TRBV7-6 and TRBJ2-3; 13 nucleotides line up with TRBD2. CDR3 length: 15 amino acids. The V and J ends lost 5 bases and 6 bases, in that order; junction bases with no gene match: 5. Germline values: CDR1 SGHVS, CDR2 FNYEAQ. The CDR3 nucleotides are TGTGCCAGCAGCCCCCGGACTAGCGGGGGCGATACGCAGTATTTT. Translation gives CASSPRTSGGDTQYF.

The table lists this clone with a few counts. The chain joins TRBV9 to TRBJ2-7; D is perhaps TRBD2 (5 bases). V gave up 4 bases and J gave up 0 bases, with 11 bases separating them. This CDR3 is built from 14 residues. Per germline, CDR1 SGDLS and CDR2 YYNGEE. CDR3 DNA sequence: TGTGCCAGCAGCCCAACGACTAACTCCTACGAGCAGTACTTC. It specifies CASSPTTNSYEQYF.

This sequence joins TRBV5-6 and TRBJ2-5; D is ambiguous. The CDR3 runs 12 residues. Germline values: CDR1 SGHDT, CDR2 YYEEEE. The ends were cut back, 2 bases at V and 7 bases at J, with 9 bases in the middle. DNA of the CDR3: TGTGCCAGCAGCTTCCGAGGTGGGACCCAGTACTTC. It is translated as CASSFRGGTQYF.

This clone showed up just a few times. The chain is built from TRBV13 and TRBJ2-7, with 8 bases matching TRBD2. Germline assignment: CDR1 PRHDT and CDR2 FYEKMQ (reference sequence). This CDR3 region has 14 residues. Germline trimming cut 1 base from V and 7 bases from J; bases unmatched to any gene: 6. The chain's CDR3 is CASSLAGGPSEQYF. The CDR3 DNA sequence: TGTGCCAGCAGCTTAGCGGGAGGGCCGAGTGAGCAGTACTTC. Looking up the rest from reference TRBV13 and TRBJ2-7 gives the full variable domain: AAGVIQSPRHLIKEKRETATLKCYPIPRHDTVYWYQQGPGQDPQFLISFYEKMQSDKGSIPDRFSAQQFSDYHSELNMSSLELGDSALYFCASSLAGGPSEQYFGPGTRLTVT.

This clone is categorized as medium-sized. This chain joins TRBV6-6 and TRBJ1-5; D is unclear. The CDR3 has 12 residues. V shed 5 bases and J shed 6 bases, with 8 bases lying between them. CDR1 is MNHNY and CDR2 is SVGAGI in the germline V gene (reference sequence). This chain's CDR3 is CASSPSIQPQHF. The DNA of the CDR3 is TGTGCCAGCAGTCCCTCGATTCAGCCCCAGCATTTT.

J is TRBJ2-4 and V is TRBV28; D remains unclear. The CDR3 has 14 amino acids. V lost 3 bases, J lost 9 bases, and 15 bases lay in between. Germline-derived CDR1 and CDR2 are MDHEN and SYDVKM. The CDR3 DNA reads TGTGCCAGCAGTTTTGGCGGCACGGCCAGCATTCAGTACTTC. This codes for CASSFGGTASIQYF.